This TCR beta chain derives from a study of blood T cell repertoires in COVID-19. Study at large: Nucleic acid was either cDNA or gDNA, and it came from T cells, B-cell-depleted T cells, or PBMCs.

Only in-frame clones appear in the TCRdb table, and some are missing; sequencing was by immunoSEQ multiplex PCR. The table has about 270,000 clones, more than 75% seen once. CDR3 size: 11 residues. Germline V gene lookup returns CDR1 KGHSH and CDR2 LQKENI. Germline trimming cut 2 bases from V and 16 bases from J; bases unmatched to any gene: 5. The chain employs TRBV18 and TRBJ2-1, with TRBD1 matching 7 bases. Sequenced sample: peripheral blood. The TCR sequence derives from a man in his forties with active or convalescent COVID-19. The CDR3 is CASSPRDRPFF. The CDR3 bases are TGTGCCAGCTCACCAAGGGACAGACCCTTCTTC.